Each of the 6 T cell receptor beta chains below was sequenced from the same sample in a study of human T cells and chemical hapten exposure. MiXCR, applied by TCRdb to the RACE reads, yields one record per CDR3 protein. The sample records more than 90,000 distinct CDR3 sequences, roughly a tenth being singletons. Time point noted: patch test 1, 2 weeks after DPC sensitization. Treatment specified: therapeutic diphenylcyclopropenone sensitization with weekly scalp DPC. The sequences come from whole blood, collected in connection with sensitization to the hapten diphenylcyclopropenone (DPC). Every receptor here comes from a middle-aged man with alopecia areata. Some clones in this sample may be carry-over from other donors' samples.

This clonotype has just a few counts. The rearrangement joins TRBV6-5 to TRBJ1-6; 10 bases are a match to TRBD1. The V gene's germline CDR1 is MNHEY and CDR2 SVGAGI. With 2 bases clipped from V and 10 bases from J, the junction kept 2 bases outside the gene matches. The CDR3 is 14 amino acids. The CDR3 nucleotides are TGTGCCAGCAGTTACGACAGGGGGCAATCACCCCTCCACTTT. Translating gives CASSYDRGQSPLHF.

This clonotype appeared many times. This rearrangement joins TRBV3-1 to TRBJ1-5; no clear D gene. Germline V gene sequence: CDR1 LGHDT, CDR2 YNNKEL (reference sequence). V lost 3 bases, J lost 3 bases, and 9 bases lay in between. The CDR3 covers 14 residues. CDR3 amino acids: CASSHTQANQPQHF. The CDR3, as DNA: TGTGCCAGCAGCCACACTCAAGCCAATCAGCCCCAGCATTTT.

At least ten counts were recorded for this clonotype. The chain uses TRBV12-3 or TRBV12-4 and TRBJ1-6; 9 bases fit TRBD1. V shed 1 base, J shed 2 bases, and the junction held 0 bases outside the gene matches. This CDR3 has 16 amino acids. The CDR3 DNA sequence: TGTGCCAGCAGTTTAGGACAGGGGGCCTATAATTCACCCCTCCACTTT. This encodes CASSLGQGAYNSPLHF.

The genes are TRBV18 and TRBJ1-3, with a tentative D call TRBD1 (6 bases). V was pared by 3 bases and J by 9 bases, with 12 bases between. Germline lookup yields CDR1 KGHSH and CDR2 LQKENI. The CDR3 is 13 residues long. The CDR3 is CASSPKTGLTIYF. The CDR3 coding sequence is TGTGCCAGCTCACCGAAGACAGGCCTCACCATATATTTT.

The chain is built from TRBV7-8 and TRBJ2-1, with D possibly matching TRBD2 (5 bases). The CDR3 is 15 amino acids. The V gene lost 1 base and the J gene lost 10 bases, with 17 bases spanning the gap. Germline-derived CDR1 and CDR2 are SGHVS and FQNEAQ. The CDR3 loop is CASSLVLSAIGEQFF. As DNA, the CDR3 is TGTGCCAGCAGCTTAGTTCTTAGCGCAATAGGGGAGCAGTTCTTC.

CDR3 region: CASSLGYSPLHF. In DNA, the CDR3 is TGTGCCAGCAGCTTAGGGTATTCACCCCTCCACTTT. The gene calls are TRBV27 and TRBJ1-6; D call uncertain. Trimming took off 6 bases at V and 8 bases at J, with 8 bases between the two ends. CDR1 is MNHEY and CDR2 is SMNVEV in the germline V gene (reference sequence). The CDR3 is made up of 12 amino acids.